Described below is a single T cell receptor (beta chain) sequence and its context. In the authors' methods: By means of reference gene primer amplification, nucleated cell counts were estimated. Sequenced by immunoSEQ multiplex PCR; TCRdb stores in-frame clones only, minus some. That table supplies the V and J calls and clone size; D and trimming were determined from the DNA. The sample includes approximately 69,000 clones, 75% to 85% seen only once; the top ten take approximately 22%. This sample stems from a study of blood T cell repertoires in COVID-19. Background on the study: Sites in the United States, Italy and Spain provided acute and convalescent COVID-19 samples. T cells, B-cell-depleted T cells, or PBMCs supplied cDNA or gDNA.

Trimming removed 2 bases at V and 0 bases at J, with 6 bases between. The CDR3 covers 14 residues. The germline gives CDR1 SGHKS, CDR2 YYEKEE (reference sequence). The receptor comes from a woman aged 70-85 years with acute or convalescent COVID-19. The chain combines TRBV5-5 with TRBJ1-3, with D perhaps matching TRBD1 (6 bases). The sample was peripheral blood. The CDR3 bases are TGTGCCAGCAGCTTAGGGGGCTCTGGAAACACCATATATTTT. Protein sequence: CASSLGGSGNTIYF.